The 13 T cell receptor beta chains given below trace back to one sample, sequenced in a study of blood T cell repertoires in COVID-19. Only in-frame clones appear in the TCRdb table, and some are missing; sequencing was by immunoSEQ multiplex PCR. The sample holds tens of thousands of clones, around 86% seen once. Sample: peripheral blood. The receptors originated from a woman of 80 years or more with acute or convalescent COVID-19.

The CDR3 protein is CASSLAGRRFYGYTF. In DNA form, the CDR3 reads TGTGCCAGCAGCTTAGCGGGACGCAGGTTCTATGGCTACACCTTC. The V and J genes are TRBV5-6 and TRBJ1-2; weak D call: TRBD1 (5 bases). CDR3 length: 15 amino acids. CDR1 is SGHDT, CDR2 YYEEEE, per germline. With 2 bases removed from V and 4 bases from J, the gap between germline ends came to 15 bases.

V usage is TRBV5-1 and J usage is TRBJ2-1, with 12 bases lining up with TRBD1. CDR1 SGHRS and CDR2 YFSETQ come from the germline V gene. The trim removed 4 bases at V and 7 bases at J, leaving 3 bases unmatched. The CDR3 consists of 14 residues. CDR3 sequence: CASSRGQGANEQFF. The CDR3 region has the DNA TGCGCCAGCAGCCGGGGACAGGGGGCGAATGAGCAGTTCTTC.

This clone was seen more than once but under ten times. The rearrangement uses TRBV5-4 and TRBJ1-2, with 7 bases that match TRBD1. Germline trimming cut 4 bases from V and 0 bases from J; bases unmatched to any gene: 6. Germline CDR1 and CDR2: SGHNT and YYREEE (reference sequence). The CDR3 covers 15 residues. CDR3 DNA sequence: TGTGCCAGCAGCCCCGGGACAGCTACTAACTATGGCTACACCTTC. Translating gives CASSPGTATNYGYTF.

The rearrangement joins TRBV4-3 to TRBJ2-3; 8 positions agree with TRBD2. The CDR3 sequence is 15 residues long. With 0 bases clipped from V and 6 bases from J, the junction kept 5 bases outside the gene matches. Germline values: CDR1 LGHNA, CDR2 YSLEER. The CDR3 protein is CASSQDAGGRDTQYF. CDR3 nucleotides: TGCGCCAGCAGCCAAGATGCGGGAGGTAGGGATACGCAGTATTTT.

The chain is built from TRBV10-3 and TRBJ1-5, with 7 bases aligning to TRBD1. The CDR3 is 13 amino acids. V shed 7 bases, J shed 5 bases, and the junction held 5 bases outside the gene matches. Germline assignment: CDR1 ENHRY and CDR2 SYGVKD. CDR3 sequence: CAITGDRDQPQHF. For the CDR3, the DNA is TGTGCCATCACGGGGGACAGAGATCAGCCCCAGCATTTT.

The gene calls are TRBV20-1 and TRBJ2-3; 9 nucleotides agree with TRBD1. This CDR3 is built from 16 residues. V lost 3 bases to trimming and J lost 3 bases; unmatched junction nucleotides: 10. Germline loops: CDR1 DFQATT, CDR2 SNEGSKA (reference sequence). CDR3 region: CSASGAGQGLTDTQYF. The CDR3 nucleotides are TGCAGTGCTAGTGGGGCGGGACAGGGTTTAACAGATACGCAGTATTTT.

The V and J genes are TRBV11-3 and TRBJ2-7, with D possibly matching TRBD1 (5 bases). The CDR3 length is 16 residues. Germline V gene lookup returns CDR1 SGHNT and CDR2 YENEEA. V was shortened by 1 base and J by 0 bases, with 13 bases between the two germline ends. CDR3 region: CASSLGGRTGSYEQYF. Here the CDR3 DNA reads TGTGCCAGCAGCTTAGGTGGCCGTACAGGCTCCTACGAGCAGTACTTC.

This sequence joins TRBV5-1 and TRBJ2-2; the match to TRBD2 covers 7 bases. Germline V gives CDR1 SGHRS, CDR2 YFSETQ. This CDR3 has 17 amino acids. The ends lost 8 bases at V and 0 bases at J; junction bases unmatched: 13. CDR3 sequence: CASKRTSDNANTGELFF. CDR3 nucleotides: TGCGCCAGTAAACGGACTAGTGATAACGCGAACACCGGGGAGCTGTTTTTT. The whole variable domain, remainder taken from reference TRBV5-1 and TRBJ2-2, is KAGVTQTPRYLIKTRGQQVTLSCSPISGHRSVSWYQQTPGQGLQFLFEYFSETQRNKGNFPGRFSGRQFSNSRSEMNVSTLELGDSALYLCASKRTSDNANTGELFFGEGSRLTVL.

The gene calls are TRBV19 and TRBJ2-1; D is perhaps TRBD1 (5 bases). The germline gives CDR1 LNHDA, CDR2 SQIVND (reference sequence). The CDR3 loop spans 13 amino acids. V lost 2 bases to trimming and J lost 5 bases, with 7 bases between them. DNA of the CDR3: TGTGCCAGTAGTATAATAGGGGACAATGAGCAGTTCTTC. Its translation is CASSIIGDNEQFF. The variable domain in full, completed from reference TRBV19 and TRBJ2-1, reads DGGITQSPKYLFRKEGQNVTLSCEQNLNHDAMYWYRQDPGQGLRLIYYSQIVNDFQKGDIAEGYSVSREKKESFPLTVTSAQKNPTAFYLCASSIIGDNEQFFGPGTRLTVL.

V usage is TRBV6-5 and J usage is TRBJ1-3; no clear D gene. Germline lookup yields CDR1 MNHEY and CDR2 SVGAGI. The CDR3 contains 13 residues. The V gene lost 8 bases and the J gene lost 0 bases, with 8 bases spanning the gap. CDR3 sequence: CASGRVSGNTIYF. CDR3 bases: TGTGCCAGCGGGAGAGTCTCTGGAAACACCATATATTTT.

This chain links TRBV7-2 with TRBJ1-4, with a tentative D call TRBD1 (6 bases). Between the trimmed V and J ends, which lost 1 base and 11 bases, there was a span of 14 bases. Germline CDR1 and CDR2: SGHTA and FQGNSA. The CDR3 has 14 residues. CDR3 loop: CASSLDVRQDKLFF. DNA for the CDR3: TGTGCCAGCAGCTTAGATGTCAGACAGGACAAACTGTTTTTT.

The rearrangement links TRBV7-2 to TRBJ2-6, with 8 bases lining up with TRBD1. V lost 0 bases to trimming and J lost 1 base; unmatched junction nucleotides: 5. Per germline, CDR1 SGHTA and CDR2 FQGNSA. This CDR3 is 18 amino acids long. The CDR3 sequence: CASSLAGQGVSGANVLTF. The CDR3 region has the DNA TGTGCCAGCAGCTTAGCAGGACAGGGAGTATCTGGGGCCAACGTCCTGACTTTC.

Written as DNA, the CDR3 is TGTGCCAGCAGTGAAGGCGGGACAGGACAAGAGACCCAGTACTTC. Its protein is CASSEGGTGQETQYF. V usage is TRBV2 and J usage is TRBJ2-5; 8 bases fit TRBD1. Germline V gene sequence: CDR1 SNHLY, CDR2 FYNNEI. Trimming at V came to 1 base and at J to 2 bases, leaving 3 bases not matched to a gene. This CDR3 has 15 residues.